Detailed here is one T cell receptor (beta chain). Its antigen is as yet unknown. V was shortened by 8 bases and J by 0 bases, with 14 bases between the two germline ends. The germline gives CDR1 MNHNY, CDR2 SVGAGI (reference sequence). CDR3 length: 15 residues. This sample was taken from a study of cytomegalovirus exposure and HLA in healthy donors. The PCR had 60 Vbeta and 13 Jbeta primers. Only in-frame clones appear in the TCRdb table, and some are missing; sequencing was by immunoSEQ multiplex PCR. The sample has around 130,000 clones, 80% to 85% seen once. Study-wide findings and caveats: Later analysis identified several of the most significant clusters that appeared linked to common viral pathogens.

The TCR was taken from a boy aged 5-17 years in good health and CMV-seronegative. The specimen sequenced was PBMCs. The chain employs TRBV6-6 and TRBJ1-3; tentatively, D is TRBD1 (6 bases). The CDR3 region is CASLGGQSSGNTIYF. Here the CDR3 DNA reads TGTGCCAGCCTCGGGGGGCAGAGCTCTGGAAACACCATATATTTT.